This TCR beta chain was found in a study of T cell changes during pregnancy in multiple sclerosis. This clone occurred once. In germline, CDR1 is SQVTM, CDR2 ANQGSEA. V shed 3 bases, J shed 2 bases, and the junction held 7 bases outside the gene matches. The CDR3 totals 18 residues. Assay: immunoSEQ multiplex PCR; the TCRdb copy retains only in-frame clones and omits some. The table shows about 61,000 clones, with around nine tenths occurring only once. This specimen was peripheral blood, taken in the first trimester of pregnancy. This TCR derives from a female donor in good health, enrolled as a control in a pregnancy study. The rearrangement uses TRBV29-1 and TRBJ2-1, with 16 bases fitting TRBD2. CDR3 sequence (DNA): TGCAGCGTTGAGGGACTAGCGGGAGGGGGGAGCCCCTACAATGAGCAGTTCTTC. Its protein product is CSVEGLAGGGSPYNEQFF.